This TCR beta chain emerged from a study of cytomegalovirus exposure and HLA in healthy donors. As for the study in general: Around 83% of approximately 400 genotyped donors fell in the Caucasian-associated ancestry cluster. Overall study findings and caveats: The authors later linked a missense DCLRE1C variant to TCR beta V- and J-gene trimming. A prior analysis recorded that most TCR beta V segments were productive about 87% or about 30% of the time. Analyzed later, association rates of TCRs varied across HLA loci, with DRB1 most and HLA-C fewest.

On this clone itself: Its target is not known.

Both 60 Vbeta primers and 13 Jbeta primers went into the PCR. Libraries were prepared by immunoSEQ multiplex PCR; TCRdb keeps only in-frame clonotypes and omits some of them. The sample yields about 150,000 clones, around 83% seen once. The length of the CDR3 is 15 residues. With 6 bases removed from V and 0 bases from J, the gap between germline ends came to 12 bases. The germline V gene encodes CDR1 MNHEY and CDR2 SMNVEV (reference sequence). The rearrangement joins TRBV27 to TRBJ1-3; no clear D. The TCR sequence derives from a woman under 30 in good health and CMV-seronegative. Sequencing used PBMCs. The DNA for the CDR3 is TGTGCCAGCAGCCGAGCCTCGGGCTCTGGAAACACCATATATTTT. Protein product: CASSRASGSGNTIYF.